Sequencing of this T cell receptor beta chain was carried out in a study of blood T cell repertoires in COVID-19. Study-level background: Collection of acute and convalescent COVID-19 samples took place in the United States, Italy and Spain. PBMCs, B-cell-depleted T cells, or T cells provided the cDNA or gDNA that made up the material.

Cohort placement rested on clinical history that participants reported themselves. Cohort 3 donors counted as recovered after two negative PCRs, clearance, or resolved symptoms. V dropped 7 bases and J dropped 6 bases, with 13 bases sitting between them. CDR1 MDHEN and CDR2 SYDVKM come from the germline V gene. CDR3 length equals 12 residues. Some clones are missing from TCRdb's copy, which holds only in-frame ones; the method was immunoSEQ multiplex PCR. The table lists 180,000 or so clones, around 80% of them singletons. This chain connects TRBV28 to TRBJ2-7, with D unresolved. This receptor was identified in a man in his fifties or sixties who had recovered from COVID-19. The specimen sequenced was PBMCs or T cells enriched from blood (not recorded which). The CDR3 coding sequence is TGTGCCAGCACTCTTCCTCCTAGCGAGCAGTACTTC. This sequence encodes CASTLPPSEQYF.